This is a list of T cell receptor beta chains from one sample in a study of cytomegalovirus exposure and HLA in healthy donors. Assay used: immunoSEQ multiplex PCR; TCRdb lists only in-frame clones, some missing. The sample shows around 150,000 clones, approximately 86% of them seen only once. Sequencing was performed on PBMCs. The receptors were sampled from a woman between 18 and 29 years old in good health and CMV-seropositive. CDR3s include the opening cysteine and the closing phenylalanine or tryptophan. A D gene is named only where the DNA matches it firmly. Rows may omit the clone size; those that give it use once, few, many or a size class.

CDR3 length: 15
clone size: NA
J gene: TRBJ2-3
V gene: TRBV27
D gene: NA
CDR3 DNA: TGTGCCAGCAGTAGCGACTCTTCTAGCACAGATACGCAGTATTTT
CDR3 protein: CASSSDSSSTDTQYF

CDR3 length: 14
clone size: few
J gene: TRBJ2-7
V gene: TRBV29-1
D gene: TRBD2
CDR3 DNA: TGCAGCGTCTTGGGACTAGCGGGGTTCTACGAGCAGTACTTC
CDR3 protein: CSVLGLAGFYEQYF

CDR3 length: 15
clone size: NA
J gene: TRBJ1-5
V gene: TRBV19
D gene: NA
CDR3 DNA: TGTGCCAGTAAGTTGGGGGGTATGAGCAATCAGCCCCAGCATTTT
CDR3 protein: CASKLGGMSNQPQHF

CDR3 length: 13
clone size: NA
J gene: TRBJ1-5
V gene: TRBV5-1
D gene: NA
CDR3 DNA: TGCGCCAGCAGCGCGGACAGCTATCAGCCCCAGCATTTT
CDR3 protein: CASSADSYQPQHF

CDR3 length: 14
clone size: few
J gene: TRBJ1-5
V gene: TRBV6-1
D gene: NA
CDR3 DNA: TGTGCCAGCAGTGAAACTTTCAGCAATCAGCCCCAGCATTTT
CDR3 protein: CASSETFSNQPQHF

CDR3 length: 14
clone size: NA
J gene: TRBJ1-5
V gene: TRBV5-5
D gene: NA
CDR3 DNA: TGTGCCAGCAGCTTGAGGGGTAGCAATCAGCCCCAGCATTTT
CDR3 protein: CASSLRGSNQPQHF

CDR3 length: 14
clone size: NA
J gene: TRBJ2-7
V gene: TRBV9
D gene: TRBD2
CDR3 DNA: TGTGCCAGCAGCTTTACTAGCGGAAATTACGAGCAGTACTTC
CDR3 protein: CASSFTSGNYEQYF

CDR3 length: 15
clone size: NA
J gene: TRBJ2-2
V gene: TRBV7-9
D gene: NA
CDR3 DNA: TGTGCCAGCAGCTTATCGCAGGCGAACACCGGGGAGCTGTTTTTT
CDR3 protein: CASSLSQANTGELFF

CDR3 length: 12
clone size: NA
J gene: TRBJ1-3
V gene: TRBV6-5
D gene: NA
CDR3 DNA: TGTGCCAGCTGCGGGACTGGAAACACCATATATTTT
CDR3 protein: CASCGTGNTIYF

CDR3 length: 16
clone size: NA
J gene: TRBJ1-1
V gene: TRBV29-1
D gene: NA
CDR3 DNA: TGCAGCGTTATTGCCCGGGACACGAGGGCGAACACTGAAGCTTTCTTT
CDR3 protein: CSVIARDTRANTEAFF

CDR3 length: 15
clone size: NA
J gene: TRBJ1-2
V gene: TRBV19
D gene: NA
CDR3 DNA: TGTGCCAGTAGTATTACTACAGGAATTAACTATGGCTACACCTTC
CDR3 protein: CASSITTGINYGYTF

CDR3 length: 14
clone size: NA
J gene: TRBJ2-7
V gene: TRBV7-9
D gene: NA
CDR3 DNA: TGTGCCAGCAGCTTAGGGACAGTTACGAACGAGCAGTACTTC
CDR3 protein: CASSLGTVTNEQYF

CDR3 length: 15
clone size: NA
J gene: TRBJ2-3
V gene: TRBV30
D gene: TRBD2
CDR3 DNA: TGTGCCTGGAGTGTACCGGGCGGGAGAACAGATACGCAGTATTTT
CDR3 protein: CAWSVPGGRTDTQYF

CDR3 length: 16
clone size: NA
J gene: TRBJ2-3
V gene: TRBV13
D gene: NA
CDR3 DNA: TGTGCCAGCAGCGATAGTAAACAAGGGGCCCCAGATACGCAGTATTTT
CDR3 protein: CASSDSKQGAPDTQYF

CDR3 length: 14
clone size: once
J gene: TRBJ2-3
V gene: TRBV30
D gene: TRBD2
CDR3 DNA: TGTGCCTGGTTGGGACTAGCGGCTGGGGATACGCAGTATTTT
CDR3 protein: CAWLGLAAGDTQYF

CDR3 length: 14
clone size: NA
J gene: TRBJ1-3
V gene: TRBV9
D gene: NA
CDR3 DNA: TGTGCCAGCAGCGTAGGGAGCTCTGGAAACACCATATATTTT
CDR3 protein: CASSVGSSGNTIYF

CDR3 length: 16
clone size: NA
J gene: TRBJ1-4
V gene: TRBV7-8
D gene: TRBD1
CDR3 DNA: TGTGCCAGCAGCTACCCCGGGACAGGGCGATACGAAAAACTGTTTTTT
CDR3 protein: CASSYPGTGRYEKLFF

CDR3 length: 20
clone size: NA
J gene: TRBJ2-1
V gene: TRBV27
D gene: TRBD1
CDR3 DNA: TGTGCCAGCAGTTTATACGACAGGGGGGCCCCCCCCGACCAGTACAATGAGCAGTTCTTC
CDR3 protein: CASSLYDRGAPPDQYNEQFF

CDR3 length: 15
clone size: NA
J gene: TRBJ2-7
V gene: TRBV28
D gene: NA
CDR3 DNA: TGTGCCAGCAGGCCCCCACTCCCAAACGCCTACGAGCAGTACTTC
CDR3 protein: CASRPPLPNAYEQYF

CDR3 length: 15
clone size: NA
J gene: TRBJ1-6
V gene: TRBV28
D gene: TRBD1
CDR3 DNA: TGTGCCAGCACCCCAGGGGGAATTGTGGAGTCACCCCTCCACTTT
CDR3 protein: CASTPGGIVESPLHF

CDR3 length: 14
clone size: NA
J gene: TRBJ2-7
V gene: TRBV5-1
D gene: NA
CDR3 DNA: TGCGCCAGCAGCTTGGAGGCGGGGCTCTACGAGCAGTACTTC
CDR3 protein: CASSLEAGLYEQYF

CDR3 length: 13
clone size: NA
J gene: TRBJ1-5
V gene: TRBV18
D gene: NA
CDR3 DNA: TGTGCCAGCTCACCCTCCAGTCTGGAGCCCCAGCATTTT
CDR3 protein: CASSPSSLEPQHF

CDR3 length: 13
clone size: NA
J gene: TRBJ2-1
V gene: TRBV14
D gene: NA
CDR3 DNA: TGTGCCAGCAGCCAAGATAGAGGTCTCCCCCAGTTCTTC
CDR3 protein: CASSQDRGLPQFF

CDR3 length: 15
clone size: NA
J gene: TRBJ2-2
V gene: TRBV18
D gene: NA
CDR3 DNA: TGTGCCAGCTCACCGGGACTGATGGGCGCCGGGGAGCTGTTTTTT
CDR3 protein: CASSPGLMGAGELFF

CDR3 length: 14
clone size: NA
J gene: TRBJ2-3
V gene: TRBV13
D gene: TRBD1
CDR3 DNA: TGTGCCAGCACCTTGGGTCAGGGGGCTGACACGCAGTATTTT
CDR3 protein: CASTLGQGADTQYF

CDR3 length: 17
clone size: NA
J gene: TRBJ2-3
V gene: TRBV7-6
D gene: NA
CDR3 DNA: TGTGCCAGCAGCTACTCCCCCAAATCGACTAGTTTGGATACGCAGTATTTT
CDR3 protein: CASSYSPKSTSLDTQYF

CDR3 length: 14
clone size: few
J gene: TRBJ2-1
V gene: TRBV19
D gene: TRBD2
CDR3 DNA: TGTGCCAGTAGTAGGACTAGCGGGAGAAGGGGGCAGTTCTTC
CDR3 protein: CASSRTSGRRGQFF

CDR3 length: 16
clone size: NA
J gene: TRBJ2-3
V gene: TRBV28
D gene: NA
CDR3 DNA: TGTGCCAGCAGTTTAAGAGAGGCCCTCTTCACAGATACGCAGTATTTT
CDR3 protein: CASSLREALFTDTQYF

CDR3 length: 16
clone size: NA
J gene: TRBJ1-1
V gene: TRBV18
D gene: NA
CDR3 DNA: TGTGCCAGCTCATCCCGACAGGACTTCATGAACACTGAAGCTTTCTTT
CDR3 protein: CASSSRQDFMNTEAFF

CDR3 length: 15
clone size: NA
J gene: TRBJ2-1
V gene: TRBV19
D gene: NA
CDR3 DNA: TGTGCCAGTAGTATCCAGCAGGGGAACTACAATGAGCAGTTCTTC
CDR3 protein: CASSIQQGNYNEQFF

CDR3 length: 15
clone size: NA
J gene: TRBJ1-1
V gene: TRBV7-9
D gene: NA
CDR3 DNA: TGTGCCAGCAGCTTAGTCCAGGGGATAGGCACTGAAGCTTTCTTT
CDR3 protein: CASSLVQGIGTEAFF

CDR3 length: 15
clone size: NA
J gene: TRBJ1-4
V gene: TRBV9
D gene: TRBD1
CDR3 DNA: TGTGCCAGCAGCCCCCAAGGGGGCGCGAGCCAAAAACTGTTTTTT
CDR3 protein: CASSPQGGASQKLFF

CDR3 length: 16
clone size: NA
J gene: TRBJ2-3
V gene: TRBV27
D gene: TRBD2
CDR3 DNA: TGTGCCAGCAGTTTAGAGGGGACTAGAGACACAGATACGCAGTATTTT
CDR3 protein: CASSLEGTRDTDTQYF

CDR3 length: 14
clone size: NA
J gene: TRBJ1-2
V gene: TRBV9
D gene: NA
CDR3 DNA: TGTGCCAGCGGAGGGACTTCCCCTAACTATGGCTACACCTTC
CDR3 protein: CASGGTSPNYGYTF